The clone carrying this T cell receptor (beta chain) came up a few times. In TCRdb, the 5' RACE reads were re-called with MiXCR into one record per CDR3 protein. Among about 48,000 distinct CDR3 sequences listed, 8.5% to 10% were seen once. The data originate from a study of early T cells in non-severe SARS-CoV-2 infection. The clonotype comes from an adult who was a healthcare worker with PCR-confirmed SARS-CoV-2 infection or an uninfected control (not recorded which). The sequenced sample consisted of whole blood.

CDR3 DNA: TGCAGTGCCGGGGGACAGGTCGGGGAGACCCAGTACTTC. Translated, it gives CSAGGQVGETQYF. This chain links TRBV20-1 with TRBJ2-5, with TRBD1 identical over 8 bases. This CDR3 region has 13 residues. Germline V lookup: CDR1 DFQATT, CDR2 SNEGSKA (reference sequence). V trimming: 6 bases; J trimming: 5 bases; junction bases outside the gene matches: 8.